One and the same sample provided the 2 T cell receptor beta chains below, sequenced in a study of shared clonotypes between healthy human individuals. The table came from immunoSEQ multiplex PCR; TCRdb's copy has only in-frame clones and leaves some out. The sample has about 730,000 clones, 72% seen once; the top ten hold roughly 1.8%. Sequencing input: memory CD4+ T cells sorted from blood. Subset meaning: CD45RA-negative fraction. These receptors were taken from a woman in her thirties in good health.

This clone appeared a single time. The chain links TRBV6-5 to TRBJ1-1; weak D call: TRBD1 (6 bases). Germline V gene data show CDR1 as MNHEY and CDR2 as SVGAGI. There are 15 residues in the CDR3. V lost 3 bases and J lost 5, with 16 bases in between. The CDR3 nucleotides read TGTGCCAGCAGTTATTTAGGACAGAGAGGGACTGAAGCTTTCTTT. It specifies CASSYLGQRGTEAFF.

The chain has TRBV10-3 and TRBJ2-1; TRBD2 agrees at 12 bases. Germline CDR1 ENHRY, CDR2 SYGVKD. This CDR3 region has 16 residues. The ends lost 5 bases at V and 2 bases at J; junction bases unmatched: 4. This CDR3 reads CAISSPSGRAYNEQFF. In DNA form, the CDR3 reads TGTGCCATCAGTTCCCCTAGCGGGAGGGCCTACAATGAGCAGTTCTTC.